The 32 T cell receptor beta chains below were found in one sample sequenced in a study of T cells in Graves' hyperthyroidism and ophthalmopathy. Researchers amplified the TCR beta CDR3 regions from RNA transcripts. RT-PCR in the first round (using the HTBI primer set) targeted the TCR CDR3. From the multiplex PCR reads, TCRdb called clonotypes with MiXCR, one entry per CDR3 protein. The sample consists of around 700,000 distinct CDR3 sequences, just over 35% of them appearing once. The sequencing sample was made of blood. The receptor source for this set is a middle-aged woman with Graves' hyperthyroidism.

This clonotype was detected only a few times. The chain is built from TRBV12-3 or TRBV12-4 and TRBJ2-7, with D unresolved. Trimming took off 5 bases at V and 3 bases at J, with 8 bases between the two ends. CDR3 size: 12 residues. The CDR3 loop is CASSHKSYEQYF. The CDR3 region has the DNA TGTGCCAGCAGTCACAAAAGCTACGAGCAGTACTTC.

This clonotype was detected once. Given a much more abundant clone one base away, this may be a read error. This chain links TRBV19 with TRBJ1-3; D uncertain. The CDR3 is 13 amino acids. The ends were cut back, 4 bases at V and 3 bases at J, with 7 bases in the middle. Per germline, CDR1 LNHDA and CDR2 SQIVND (reference sequence). CDR3 loop: CASSTADGNTIYF. The CDR3 nucleotides are TGTGCCAGTAGTACAGCGGATGGAAACACCATATATTTT. Full variable domain (missing parts from reference TRBV19 and TRBJ1-3): DGGITQSPKYLFRKEGQNVTLSCEQNLNHDAMYWYRQDPGQGLRLIYYSQIVNDFQKGDIAEGYSVSREKKESFPLTVTSAQKNPTAFYLCASSTADGNTIYFGEGSWLTVV.

On this clonotype: A much larger clone sits a single nucleotide away, making a read error possible. The chain joins TRBV7-7 to TRBJ1-4; 9 bases are a match to TRBD1. This CDR3 is built from 15 residues. CDR1 is SSHAT, CDR2 FNYEAQ, per germline (reference sequence). The CDR3 DNA reads as TGTGCTAGCAGCCGGGGACAGGGTGGCTGGGAAAAACTGTTTTTT. Its protein is CASSRGQGGWEKLFF.

This clonotype was seen only a few times. The V call is TRBV20-1, the J call TRBJ2-7; the match to TRBD2 covers 13 bases. Germline assignment: CDR1 DFQATT and CDR2 SNEGSKA (reference sequence). Trimming removed 5 bases from V and 2 bases from J; junction bases left unmatched: 3. The length of the CDR3 is 14 residues. The CDR3: CSAVGLAGAYEQYF. Written as DNA, the CDR3 is TGCAGTGCTGTAGGACTAGCGGGAGCCTACGAGCAGTACTTC.

The table lists this clonotype with a few counts. The CDR3 loop is CATRPASSGNTIYF. The CDR3 DNA follows: TGTGCCACCCGCCCGGCGAGCTCTGGAAACACCATATATTTT. The chain couples TRBV5-8 to TRBJ1-3; D is unresolved. V was clipped by 9 bases and J by 0 bases, with 13 bases between them. Per germline, CDR1 SGHTS and CDR2 YDEGEE. The CDR3 runs 14 residues.

There are a few counts of this clonotype. Just one base apart from a much larger clone, this may be a read error. The genes are TRBV29-1 and TRBJ1-2, with no clear D. V lost 4 bases, J lost 0 bases, and 3 bases lay in between. CDR1 and CDR2 from the germline V gene are SQVTM and ANQGSEA. The CDR3 totals 11 residues. CDR3 nucleotides: TGCAGCGTTGCGTCTAACTATGGCTACACCTTC. Translation gives CSVASNYGYTF.

This clonotype was observed at least ten times. J is TRBJ1-4 and V is TRBV5-1; D not resolved. The germline V gene encodes CDR1 SGHRS and CDR2 YFSETQ. CDR3 length: 14 amino acids. V lost 0 bases, J lost 3 bases, and 6 bases lay in between. The CDR3 region has the DNA TGCGCCAGCAGCTTGGGCGACTCTAATGAAAAACTGTTTTTT. As protein: CASSLGDSNEKLFF.

The V call is TRBV6-1, the J call TRBJ2-7; TRBD1 is a possible D gene (7 bases). Germline CDR1 is MNHNS and CDR2 is SASEGT. This CDR3 comprises 15 residues. V was pared by 6 bases and J by 3 bases, with 18 bases between. Here the CDR3 DNA reads TGTGCCAGCAGCGGAGGGGGCAGCTTGAACTACGAGCAGTACTTC. Amino acid sequence: CASSGGGSLNYEQYF.

This clonotype was picked up many times. The J gene is TRBJ2-5, the V gene TRBV7-8, with TRBD1 matching over 7 bases. Trimming cost V 0 bases and J 2 bases; bases outside gene matches: 3. The CDR3 loop spans 15 amino acids. Germline CDR1 and CDR2: SGHVS and FQNEAQ. This chain's CDR3 is CASSLATGRQETQYF. The DNA of the CDR3 is TGTGCCAGCAGCTTAGCGACAGGGAGACAAGAGACCCAGTACTTC.

V and J are TRBV7-3 and TRBJ2-1; D is perhaps TRBD2 (5 bases). The CDR3 has 15 residues. Trimming took off 7 bases at V and 8 bases at J, with 21 bases between the two ends. CDR1 and CDR2 from the germline V gene are SGHTA and FQGTGA. The DNA for the CDR3 is TGTGCCAGCACTAGAGGGCTAAACGTTAGAGATGAGCAGTTCTTC. It translates to CASTRGLNVRDEQFF.

DNA for the CDR3: TGTGCCAGCAGCTTAGCGGGGCCAGGGGGCTGGAATCAGCCCCAGCATTTT. This codes for CASSLAGPGGWNQPQHF. This rearrangement joins TRBV11-1 to TRBJ1-5, with 8 nucleotides matching TRBD1. Germline V gene data show CDR1 as SGHAT and CDR2 as FQDESV (reference sequence). V was clipped by 0 bases and J by 4 bases; unmatched bases: 8. This CDR3 has 17 residues.

The table lists this clonotype with a few counts. CDR3 coding DNA: TGTGCCAGCAGCCCTAGGACCCCCGGCGCCTGGGGGACTGAAGCTTTCTTT. As protein: CASSPRTPGAWGTEAFF. This rearrangement joins TRBV11-2 to TRBJ1-1; D perhaps matches TRBD1 (5 bases). CDR3 size: 17 residues. Germline CDR1 SGHAT, CDR2 FQNNGV. V shed 5 bases and J shed 5 bases, with 24 bases lying between them. The variable domain in full, with the rest retrieved from reference TRBV11-2 and TRBJ1-1, is EAGVAQSPRYKIIEKRQSVAFWCNPISGHATLYWYQQILGQGPKLLIQFQNNGVVDDSQLPKDRFSAERLKGVDSTLKIQPAKLEDSAVYLCASSPRTPGAWGTEAFFGQGTRLTVV.

The rearrangement links TRBV6-5 to TRBJ2-7, with 12 nucleotides matching TRBD1. With 6 bases clipped from V and 4 bases from J, the junction kept 13 bases outside the gene matches. The germline V gene has CDR1 MNHEY and CDR2 SVGAGI. The CDR3 extends over 17 amino acids. DNA for the CDR3: TGTGCCAGCAGAACTCAAAGGGGGACAGGGGGCAGGTACGAGCAGTACTTC. This codes for CASRTQRGTGGRYEQYF.

In DNA, the CDR3 is TGTGCCAGCAGTTCGGACGGTGGGATGGAGACCCAGTACTTC. Its protein is CASSSDGGMETQYF. This chain links TRBV6-5 with TRBJ2-5; no definite D call. Germline V gene data show CDR1 as MNHEY and CDR2 as SVGAGI. There are 14 residues in the CDR3. Trimming pared 4 bases from V and 5 bases from J, leaving 14 bases between.

As to this clonotype: This may be a read error, as it is one base from a much larger clone. The gene calls are TRBV20-1 and TRBJ1-1; 7 bases match TRBD1. This CDR3 has 15 amino acids. Germline assignment: CDR1 DFQATT and CDR2 SNEGSKA (reference sequence). Trimming removed 5 bases from V and 6 bases from J; junction bases left unmatched: 15. DNA for the CDR3: TGCAGTGCTGGTCGAAGCCCGACAGGGTTCGCTGAAGCTTTCTTT. Translation: CSAGRSPTGFAEAFF.

This clonotype was counted between two and nine times. The genes are TRBV6-6 and TRBJ2-2, with D hard to call. The ends were cut back, 6 bases at V and 6 bases at J, with 17 bases in the middle. Germline CDR1 and CDR2: MNHNY and SVGAGI (reference sequence). This CDR3 comprises 15 residues. This chain's CDR3 is CASSQDLRMAGELFF. The CDR3 bases are TGTGCCAGCAGCCAAGATTTAAGGATGGCCGGGGAGCTGTTTTTT.

The chain is built from TRBV6-2 or TRBV6-3 and TRBJ1-5, with 8 bases lining up with TRBD1. V was clipped by 2 bases and J by 2 bases; unmatched bases: 8. The CDR3 totals 17 residues. Germline V gives CDR1 MNHEY, CDR2 SVGEGT. CDR3 DNA sequence: TGTGCCAGCAGTTACCTTCAGGGGGCGATGGGCAATCAGCCCCAGCATTTT. Its protein product is CASSYLQGAMGNQPQHF.

The rearrangement uses TRBV24-1 and TRBJ2-5; D uncertain. Trimming cost V 2 bases and J 7 bases, with 4 bases left between them. The CDR3 has 11 residues. Germline values: CDR1 KGHDR, CDR2 SFDVKD. CDR3 sequence (DNA): TGTGCCACCAGTGATTATGGGACCCAGTACTTC. Protein: CATSDYGTQYF.

CDR3 residues: CASRAGLSAPYEQYF. The CDR3 DNA sequence: TGTGCCAGCAGGGCAGGGCTAAGCGCCCCCTACGAGCAGTACTTC. The rearrangement links TRBV12-3 or TRBV12-4 to TRBJ2-7; D is perhaps TRBD1 (5 bases). Trimming took 6 bases from V and 2 from J, leaving 17 bases between them. The CDR3 extends over 15 amino acids.

This clonotype came up many times. The chain is built from TRBV4-1 and TRBJ1-1, with D hard to call. Germline assignment: CDR1 MGHRA and CDR2 YSYEKL. Trimming took 0 bases from V and 4 from J, leaving 9 bases between them. This CDR3 region has 14 residues. The DNA of the CDR3 is TGCGCCAGCAGCCAAGATCGAGCGGGCACTGAAGCTTTCTTT. Translation gives CASSQDRAGTEAFF.

In its sample, this clonotype was seen a few times. The J gene is TRBJ1-4, the V gene TRBV10-3; D is possibly TRBD1 (5 bases). Per germline, CDR1 ENHRY and CDR2 SYGVKD. The V end was cut by 10 bases, the J end by 2 bases, with 14 bases between. The CDR3 sequence is 14 residues long. The CDR3 DNA is TGTGCCAGCAGGTCGGGGGGGACTAATGAAAAACTGTTTTTT. Translating gives CASRSGGTNEKLFF.

Only a few counts were recorded for this clonotype. The chain has TRBV19 and TRBJ1-5; D might be TRBD1 (6 bases). The CDR3 has 17 residues. V was pared by 5 bases and J by 5 bases, with 22 bases between. Germline values: CDR1 LNHDA, CDR2 SQIVND (reference sequence). The CDR3 region has the DNA TGTGCCAGTAGTCCCGCATGGCGGGGGCGCGCCTATCAGCCCCAGCATTTT. Translating gives CASSPAWRGRAYQPQHF.

The chain is built from TRBV10-3 and TRBJ2-5, with TRBD2 as a possible D gene (8 bases). V gave up 11 bases and J gave up 4 bases, with 26 bases separating them. Germline V CDR1 and CDR2: ENHRY, SYGVKD. CDR3 size: 16 residues. This CDR3 reads CASEDRNSGRGETQYF. The CDR3 bases are TGTGCCTCAGAGGACAGGAACAGCGGGAGAGGAGAGACCCAGTACTTC.

This clonotype was counted between two and nine times. The chain links TRBV7-9 to TRBJ2-7, with 7 bases lining up with TRBD2. CDR3 length equals 13 residues. J lost 2 bases, V lost 6 bases, and 4 bases had no gene match. CDR1 is SEHNR, CDR2 FQNEAQ, per germline (reference sequence). CDR3 in DNA: TGTGCCAGCAGATCGAGCGGGGCCTACGAGCAGTACTTC. Encoded protein: CASRSSGAYEQYF.

This clonotype was seen at least ten times. This chain joins TRBV7-9 and TRBJ2-7; no firm D call. The germline gives CDR1 SEHNR, CDR2 FQNEAQ (reference sequence). There are 15 residues in the CDR3. The germline V and J ends were trimmed by 0 bases and 0 bases, with 9 bases remaining between them. The CDR3 sequence: CASSLAGANSYEQYF. For the CDR3, the DNA is TGTGCCAGCAGCTTAGCGGGTGCTAACTCCTACGAGCAGTACTTC. The full variable domain, completed using reference TRBV7-9 and TRBJ2-7, is DTGVSQNPRHKITKRGQNVTFRCDPISEHNRLYWYRQTLGQGPEFLTYFQNEAQLEKSRLLSDRFSAERPKGSFSTLEIQRTEQGDSAMYLCASSLAGANSYEQYFGPGTRLTVT.

On this clonotype itself: A much more abundant neighbour one base away suggests this may be a read error. The gene calls are TRBV20-1 and TRBJ1-2; D remains unclear. The germline V gene has CDR1 DFQATT and CDR2 SNEGSKA (reference sequence). The CDR3 is 14 amino acids. The DNA of the CDR3 is TGCAGAGCTGGACTACTATCCGGGAACTATGGCTACACCTTC. Amino acid sequence: CRAGLLSGNYGYTF.

This clonotype was picked up a small number of times. The chain joins TRBV29-1 to TRBJ2-3, with D perhaps TRBD2 (6 bases). The CDR3 totals 12 residues. Germline lookup yields CDR1 SQVTM and CDR2 ANQGSEA. Trimming stripped 3 bases from V and 9 bases from J, with 13 bases between. The CDR3 spells CSVDGGDETQYF. The CDR3 nucleotides read TGCAGCGTTGACGGGGGTGATGAGACGCAGTATTTT.

In this sample, this clonotype turned up a few times. CDR3 sequence (DNA): TGTGCCAGCAGCCAACTCGGGAGGGCTGGGAACACTGAAGCTTTCTTT. This gives the protein CASSQLGRAGNTEAFF. The chain links TRBV4-2 to TRBJ1-1; D not certain. CDR3 length equals 16 residues. Trimming pared 2 bases from V and 1 base from J, leaving 14 bases between. Germline CDR1 reads LGHNA; CDR2 reads YNFKEQ.

This clonotype was counted at least ten times. This chain uses TRBV20-1 with TRBJ2-7; TRBD2 agrees at 7 bases. The length of the CDR3 is 13 residues. V trimming: 2 bases; J trimming: 0 bases; junction bases outside the gene matches: 1. From germline, CDR1 is DFQATT and CDR2 SNEGSKA (reference sequence). CDR3 sequence: CSARRGVSYEQYF. In nucleotides, the CDR3 is TGCAGTGCTAGACGGGGGGTCTCCTACGAGCAGTACTTC.

The chain has TRBV28 and TRBJ2-7; 8 nucleotides match TRBD2. The CDR3 length is 15 residues. The germline V gene encodes CDR1 MDHEN and CDR2 SYDVKM. J was trimmed by 3 bases and V by 4 bases; bases with no gene match: 8. The CDR3 loop is CASSSHSGNGYEQYF. Here the CDR3 DNA reads TGTGCCAGCAGTTCTCATAGCGGGAACGGCTACGAGCAGTACTTC.

This chain links TRBV9 with TRBJ1-3; unclear D gene. Germline lookup yields CDR1 SGDLS and CDR2 YYNGEE. CDR3 length: 13 residues. Between the trimmed V and J ends, which lost 4 bases and 4 bases, there was a span of 9 bases. CDR3 protein: CASSFLQGNTIYF. CDR3 in DNA: TGTGCCAGCAGCTTCCTACAGGGAAACACCATATATTTT.

This chain joins TRBV14 and TRBJ2-7; 7 positions match TRBD2. V trimming: 3 bases; J trimming: 2 bases; junction bases outside the gene matches: 1. Germline-derived CDR1 and CDR2 are SGHDN and FVKESK. This CDR3 spans 13 amino acids. The CDR3 DNA sequence: TGTGCCAGCAGCCAGGCGGGGGCCTACGAGCAGTACTTC. Translation: CASSQAGAYEQYF.